The clone carrying this TCR beta chain was recorded many times. Not a single patient had been given any form of treatment at any point before undergoing thyroid surgery. This CDR3 comprises 20 residues. With V trimmed by 1 base and J by 0 bases, 12 bases remained unmatched. Germline V gene sequence: CDR1 SGHRS, CDR2 YFSETQ. These data belong to a study of metastatic and nonmetastatic thyroid tumors. MiXCR reprocessed the PCR reads for TCRdb. This table holds roughly 81,000 clones, 7.5% to 9% found once. The TCR comes from a female donor with papillary thyroid cancer or a benign thyroid nodule (not recorded which). Some clones in this sample may be carry-over from other donors' samples. The source material was blood. V usage is TRBV5-1 and J usage is TRBJ2-4, with 11 bases lining up with TRBD2. This chain's CDR3 is CASSLREGLAGGLAKNIQYF. The CDR3 DNA follows: TGCGCCAGCAGCTTGCGCGAGGGGCTAGCGGGGGGACTAGCCAAAAACATTCAGTACTTC.